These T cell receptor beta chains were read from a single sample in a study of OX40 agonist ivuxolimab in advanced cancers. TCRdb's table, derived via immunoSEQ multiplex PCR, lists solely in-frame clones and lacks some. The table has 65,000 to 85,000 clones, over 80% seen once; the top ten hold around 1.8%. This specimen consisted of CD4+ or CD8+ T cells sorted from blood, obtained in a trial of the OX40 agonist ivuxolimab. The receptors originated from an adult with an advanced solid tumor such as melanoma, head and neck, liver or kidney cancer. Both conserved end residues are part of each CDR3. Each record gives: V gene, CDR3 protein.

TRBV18	CATSKGEGEAFF
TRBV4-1	CASSQEYYGSYTF
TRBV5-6	CASSLAQLFTYGYTF
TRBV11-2	CATQSGRAFVRDTGELFF
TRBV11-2	CASSLFSGRNQPQHF
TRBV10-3	CAISELYEQYF
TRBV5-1	CAIPQSEDRFLWEQYF
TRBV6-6	CASSPPGRQETQYF
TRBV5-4	CASSLDRGNEQYF
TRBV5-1	CASGWTSGGIYEQYF
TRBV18	CASSPGIYNSPLHF
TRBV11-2	CASSLSGTGNQPQHF
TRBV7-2	CASSLFGGGATDTQYF
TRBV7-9	CASSSGTGFFGESQQFF
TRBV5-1	CASSLGLGGLNTGELFF
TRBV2	CASSPQETQYF
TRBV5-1	CASSFPLAGGGNEQFF
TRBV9	CASSRTGTGGLEQYF
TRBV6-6	CASSYSTLGGTEAFF
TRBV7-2	CASSLLGQTNEKLFF
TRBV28	CASSLLLAGVETQYF
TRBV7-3	CASSLSGITNTEAFF
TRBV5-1	CASSLVLDTGELFF
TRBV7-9	CASSSWDSNSPLHF
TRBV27	CASSHDSNQPQHF
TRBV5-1	CASRETGLEAFF
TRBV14	CASSQVGGARGYTF
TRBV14	CASSQYLGTMGNEQYF
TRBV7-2	CASSKSQGRSGNTIYF
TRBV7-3	CASARQGGNTEAFF
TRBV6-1	CASNPRTSYEQYF
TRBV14	CASSQAAGQETQYF
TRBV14	CASSRAGVVYEQYF
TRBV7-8	CASSGGPEMTQYF
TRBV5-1	CASSVETGTSGSTYF
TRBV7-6	CASSFDGGEAGYTF
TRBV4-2	CASSPRTPSGRFENEQFF
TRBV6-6	CASSYSSGLGDYEQYF
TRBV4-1	CASSQVFLQGDEQFF
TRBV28	CASSFRDRGGYTF
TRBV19	CASSPQDKNYGYTF
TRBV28	CASASELNEKLFF
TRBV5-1	CASSLVAGGGYNEQFF
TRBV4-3	CASSQGGGGPQHF
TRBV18	CASSPLGQGMTYEQYF
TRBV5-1	CASVELNRGATDTQYF
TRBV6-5	CASSYSINYGYTF
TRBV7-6	CASSYPQGSTEAFF
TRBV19	CASKSYSNQPQHF
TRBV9	CASSVDLNTEAFF
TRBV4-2	CASSQGRDYGYTF
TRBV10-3	CAISPPTGLGEQYF
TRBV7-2	CASSLAFSGNTIYF
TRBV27	CATRQALPYEQYF
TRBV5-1	CASSLDITGELFF
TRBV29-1	CSVSVSGTNEKLFF